This T cell receptor beta chain stems from a study of glioma-infiltrating T cells after dendritic cell vaccination (TCRdb year 2016). At the level of the whole study: Of the roughly 15 glioblastoma patients in the cohort, all drawn from Phase I and II dendritic cell vaccination trials, 9 were newly diagnosed and 6 had recurrent disease. Autologous tumor lysate-pulsed dendritic cell vaccination was administered to the patients between the early 2000s and the early 2010s. The vaccine was prepared from monocyte-derived dendritic cells that were cultured for about 7 days with IL-4 and GM-CSF and then pulsed overnight with autologous tumor lysate. Each patient got three intradermal injections of the dendritic cell vaccine, spaced at biweekly intervals, in the arm below the axilla. Deep sequencing of TCR beta CDR3 regions was used to quantify tumor-infiltrating lymphocyte content and compare tumor and blood repertoires in dendritic cell-vaccinated glioblastoma patients. TCR sequencing metrics, including TIL content and tumor-blood repertoire overlap, were correlated with survival after dendritic cell vaccination. What the research found in general, with its limitations: The three-group TCR overlap response model was described as speculative and requiring prospective validation. The cohort was small and heterogeneous, and full blood and tumor sets were available for few patients, with initial-recurrent tumor pairs available for even fewer patients. No direct relationship between TCR clonality and survival was found, suggesting a diverse polyclonal response may matter. After dendritic cell vaccination, a higher estimated pretreatment TIL content predicted longer time to progression and longer overall survival.

Concerning this clone itself: The target of this receptor is not known. There are no base qualities to consult, and no much larger clone falls within one base.

The CDR3 has 14 amino acids, counting the end cysteine and phenylalanine. Only the CDR3 DNA is retained, 42 bases long and in frame from the first base. The germline V gene (reference sequence) supplies CDR1 SGHNT and CDR2 YYREEE. The V end gives up 6 bases and the J end 1 base, leaving 7 bases in the junction not matched to a gene. Patients were selected on the basis of adequate residual fresh-frozen tumor tissue and more than two years of available survival data. Although molecular status otherwise differed among the glioblastoma patients, no patient had an isocitrate dehydrogenase mutation. PBMC were collected before vaccination, two weeks after the third vaccination, and at tumor progression if tumor progression occurred. The Qiagen DNeasy Blood extraction Kit was used for extraction of genomic DNA. Using the immunoSEQ assay, TCRB CDR3 regions were amplified from 2 to 2.5 micrograms of genomic DNA, or from all available DNA when less than that was on hand. The multiplex PCR employed 60 forward primers targeting TCR V beta segments and 13 reverse primers targeting J beta segments. To estimate reads per starting template, synthetic control templates were spiked into each sample at limiting dilution. Sequencing produced 87 bp reads on the Illumina HiSeq System. As for how the authors treated the data: PCR and sequencing errors were removed by a nearest neighbor algorithm that merged closely related sequences. TCR overlap was defined as the percentage of unique tumor TCR beta sequences that were also found in the peripheral blood of the same patient. Drawn from immuneACCESS, this table holds only the in-frame rearrangements with V and J called that TCRdb kept. Clones are partly lost; checked studies trace under half to an unresolved V gene and leave the rest unexplained. V, J and clone size reflect that table, while D and trimming were determined from the DNA. This sample is represented by about 73,000 clones; roughly four fifths of them were singletons. Approximately 2.3% of the sample is held by the ten biggest clonotypes.

This chain joins TRBV5-4 to TRBJ2-7, with 7 bases matching TRBD1. Sequenced here: blood, sampled before dendritic cell vaccination. This clonotype was sampled from a human donor with glioblastoma. The DNA reads as follows: TGTGCCAGCACCCAAGACAGGGCATCCTACGAGCAGTACTTC. Protein translation: CASTQDRASYEQYF. With all but the CDR3 taken from the reference TRBV5-4 and TRBJ2-7 genes, the full variable domain is: ETGVTQSPTHLIKTRGQQVTLRCSSQSGHNTVSWYQQALGQGPQFIFQYYREEENGRGNFPPRFSGLQFPNYSSELNVNALELDDSALYLCASTQDRASYEQYFGPGTRLTVT.